What follows are 14 T cell receptor beta chains derived from one specimen sequenced in a study of T cell responses to AZD1222 COVID-19 vaccine. Assay used: immunoSEQ multiplex PCR; TCRdb lists only in-frame clones, some missing. The sample contains about 130,000 clones, roughly 94% of which appear only once. Sequences were derived from peripheral blood, sampled on day 0 of AZD1222 vaccination. These receptors were obtained from an adult in good health.

The chain is built from TRBV7-8 and TRBJ2-5, with D possibly being TRBD1 (6 bases). This CDR3 has 17 residues. V dropped 4 bases and J dropped 5 bases, with 23 bases sitting between them. Germline V gene data show CDR1 as SGHVS and CDR2 as FQNEAQ. Here the CDR3 reads CASSSLLTGPREETQYF. For the CDR3, the DNA is TGTGCCAGCAGCTCCCTATTGACAGGACCCCGCGAGGAGACCCAGTACTTC. The full variable domain, its missing parts supplied by reference TRBV7-8 and TRBJ2-5, is GAGVSQSPRYKVAKRGQDVALRCDPISGHVSLFWYQQALGQGPEFLTYFQNEAQLDKSGLPSDRFFAERPEGSVSTLKIQRTQQEDSAVYLCASSSLLTGPREETQYFGPGTRLLVL.

The chain couples TRBV23-1 to TRBJ2-2, with D perhaps matching TRBD1 or TRBD2 (5 bases each). TRBV23-1 is an ORF for which the function is uncertain. This CDR3 contains 12 residues. CDR3 loop: CHPGRANGELFF. The CDR3 DNA sequence: TGCCACCCAGGGCGGGCGAACGGGGAGCTGTTTTTT.

This chain joins TRBV10-3 and TRBJ1-4; weak D call: TRBD1 (6 bases). Germline V gene sequence: CDR1 ENHRY, CDR2 SYGVKD. The CDR3 spans 16 residues. V was cut by 6 bases and J by 0 bases, with 14 bases left in between. CDR3 amino acids: CAISSDRETTNEKLFF. Written as DNA, the CDR3 is TGTGCCATCAGCTCGGACAGAGAAACAACTAATGAAAAACTGTTTTTT.

The gene calls are TRBV7-9 and TRBJ2-3; TRBD2 aligns across 9 bases. The length of the CDR3 is 17 residues. Germline V lookup: CDR1 SEHNR, CDR2 FQNEAQ (reference sequence). Trimming took 7 bases from V and 4 from J; bases not matched to a gene: 15. The CDR3 bases are TGTGCCAGCACCTCTCCAGTGCGGGAGGGCGGCGCAGATACGCAGTATTTT. It translates to CASTSPVREGGADTQYF.

The chain is built from TRBV21-1 and TRBJ2-7; the table assigns TRBD2, which was not confirmed against the DNA. TRBV21-1 is reported as a pseudogene. CDR3 length: 15 amino acids. The DNA for the CDR3 is TGTGCCAGCAGCCCTCGGACTAGCGGGAGGTACGAGCAGTACTTC. It is translated as CASSPRTSGRYEQYF.

The CDR3 DNA reads TGCGCCAGCAGCTTGGTCTCGGGAGGGACCCCCCAAGAGACCCAGTACTTC. Residues: CASSLVSGGTPQETQYF. The chain couples TRBV5-1 to TRBJ2-5, with TRBD2 identical over 8 bases. Germline CDR1 SGHRS, CDR2 YFSETQ. V lost 0 bases to trimming and J lost 1 base; unmatched junction nucleotides: 8. The length of the CDR3 is 17 residues.

The V and J genes are TRBV30 and TRBJ1-2, with TRBD1 matching 12 bases. Per the germline V gene, CDR1 is GTSNPN and CDR2 is SVGIG (reference sequence). Trimming removed 4 bases from V and 5 bases from J; junction bases left unmatched: 8. The CDR3 spans 15 residues. CDR3 nucleotides: TGTGCCTGGACGAGAGGGACAGGGGGCTGGTATGGCTACACCTTC. Translating it yields CAWTRGTGGWYGYTF.

The rearrangement links TRBV2 to TRBJ1-1; maybe TRBD1 (5 bases). Germline lookup yields CDR1 SNHLY and CDR2 FYNNEI. This CDR3 has 11 amino acids. Trimming stripped 8 bases from V and 7 bases from J, with 11 bases between. The CDR3 spells CASWTPNEAFF. The DNA for the CDR3 is TGTGCCAGCTGGACACCCAATGAAGCTTTCTTT.

This rearrangement joins TRBV12-3 or TRBV12-4 to TRBJ2-1, with D unclear. The CDR3 loop spans 12 amino acids. Trimming took 8 bases from V and 3 from J, leaving 8 bases between them. The CDR3 region is CASGVYYNEQFF. CDR3 DNA sequence: TGTGCCAGCGGGGTTTACTACAATGAGCAGTTCTTC.

The chain carries TRBV7-9 and TRBJ2-1, with D possibly called TRBD1 or TRBD2 (5 bases each). The CDR3 has 16 residues. Germline V gives CDR1 SEHNR, CDR2 FQNEAQ (reference sequence). Trimming stripped 5 bases from V and 7 bases from J, with 21 bases between. DNA for the CDR3: TGTGCCAGCAGCCCTCGTAATCCGGGACCCGTGAATGAGCAGTTCTTC. It encodes CASSPRNPGPVNEQFF. Drawing the rest from reference TRBV7-9 and TRBJ2-1, the complete variable domain is DTGVSQNPRHKITKRGQNVTFRCDPISEHNRLYWYRQTLGQGPEFLTYFQNEAQLEKSRLLSDRFSAERPKGSFSTLEIQRTEQGDSAMYLCASSPRNPGPVNEQFFGPGTRLTVL.

This sequence joins TRBV29-1 and TRBJ1-1; 10 nucleotides align to TRBD1. V was pared by 6 bases and J by 8 bases, with 12 bases of the junction left unmatched. The germline V gene encodes CDR1 SQVTM and CDR2 ANQGSEA. This CDR3 comprises 14 residues. Written as DNA, the CDR3 is TGCAGCGTCGAGCTCGGGACAGGGGCGTCCGAAGCTTTCTTT. It encodes CSVELGTGASEAFF.

This sequence joins TRBV30 and TRBJ1-5, with D perhaps TRBD1 (6 bases). Germline loops: CDR1 GTSNPN, CDR2 SVGIG (reference sequence). V was cut by 3 bases and J by 2 bases, with 20 bases left in between. The CDR3 loop spans 17 amino acids. The CDR3 DNA follows: TGTGCCTGGAGCCCTCCGATCGGGGGCCGGGGCAATCAGCCCCAGCATTTT. Protein product: CAWSPPIGGRGNQPQHF.

The rearrangement joins TRBV23-1 to TRBJ1-2, with a possible D match to TRBD1 (5 bases). TRBV23-1 is marked as an open reading frame, function uncertain. The V end lost 3 bases, the J end lost 8 bases, and 10 bases lay between the germline ends. The CDR3 extends over 12 amino acids. CDR3 in DNA: TGCGCCAGCAGTCATGGGGCCAGGGGCTACACCTTC. Encoded protein: CASSHGARGYTF.

V gene TRBV5-1 combines with J gene TRBJ2-1; maybe TRBD2 (6 bases). The CDR3 loop spans 14 amino acids. Germline values: CDR1 SGHRS, CDR2 YFSETQ. Trimming left V 0 bases short and J 4 bases short, with 8 bases between. The CDR3 DNA reads as TGCGCCAGCAGCTTGGAAGCGGGTTACAATGAGCAGTTCTTC. Amino acid sequence: CASSLEAGYNEQFF.